This T cell receptor beta chain stems from a study of blood T cell repertoires in COVID-19. Study-wide context: Acute-phase and convalescent COVID-19 samples originated in the United States, Italy and Spain. The cDNA or gDNA used as material had been derived from T cells, B-cell-depleted T cells, or PBMCs.

Original methodology: Estimated nucleated cell counts came from reference gene primer amplification. Here immunoSEQ multiplex PCR was the method, and the copy in TCRdb shows in-frame clones only, minus some. V, J and clone size reflect that table, while D and trimming were determined from the DNA. The sample carries roughly 250,000 clones, 80% to 85% recorded once. This CDR3 region has 16 residues. CDR1 and CDR2 (germline): SGHAT, FQNNGV. With V trimmed by 1 base and J by 7 bases, 8 bases remained unmatched. The specimen sequenced was peripheral blood. This receptor was taken from an older woman with active or convalescent COVID-19. The chain combines TRBV11-2 with TRBJ2-2; 8 positions match TRBD1. The CDR3 DNA reads as TGTGCCAGCAGCTTAGGCGCAGGGACAGGCCGCGGGGAGCTGTTTTTT. Translation: CASSLGAGTGRGELFF.